Each of the 22 T cell receptor beta chains below was sequenced from the same sample in a study of CD8+CD57+ T cells in acquired aplastic anemia. The template for TCR beta VDJ and CDR3 sequence profiling was genomic DNA. One entry per CDR3 protein, called by TCRdb with MiXCR from the reads. Among 250,000 to 300,000 distinct CDR3 sequences, 45% to 65% were seen once, and the ten largest hold 1% to 1.5%. All sequencing subjects had displayed CD8+CD57+ cell expansion on flow cytometry. Material: sorted CD4+, CD8+, or CD8+CD57+ T cells (not recorded which) from PBMCs. Receptor source: a human donor with aplastic anemia.

This clonotype was recorded a few times. The chain has TRBV29-1 and TRBJ2-2; TRBD1 matches at 7 bases. The CDR3 covers 15 residues. The V gene's germline CDR1 is SQVTM and CDR2 ANQGSEA. J gave up 2 bases and V 4 bases, and 7 bases lay outside the gene matches. The DNA for the CDR3 is TGCAGCGTTGTGGTGGGGACAGCAAACACCGGGGAGCTGTTTTTT. Protein: CSVVVGTANTGELFF.

This clonotype came up many times. The chain couples TRBV7-9 to TRBJ2-4; 11 bases line up with TRBD1. Trimming at V came to 6 bases and at J to 5 bases, leaving 6 bases not matched to a gene. The germline gives CDR1 SEHNR, CDR2 FQNEAQ (reference sequence). The CDR3 spans 15 residues. For the CDR3, the DNA is TGTGCCAGCAGGCAGGGACAGGGGGTAGAAAACATTCAGTACTTC. Translating gives CASRQGQGVENIQYF.

As for this clonotype: The DNA is omitted, as the CDR3 cannot be located on it reliably, and the CDR3 follows TCRdb's listing. The rearrangement links TRBV6-2 or TRBV6-3 to TRBJ2-7; the table gives TRBD2 as D, unverified against the DNA. The CDR3 is 15 residues long, ends included. The V gene's germline CDR1 is MNHEY and CDR2 SVGEGT. CDR3 protein: CASSSSGLGSYEQYF.

This clonotype has a count of ten or more. The J gene is TRBJ2-3, the V gene TRBV5-1; TRBD2 matches at 9 bases. CDR1 is SGHRS, CDR2 YFSETQ, per germline. CDR3 length: 15 residues. After removal of 0 bases from V and 5 bases from J, the junction contained 4 bases not matched to a gene. DNA for the CDR3: TGCGCCAGCAGCTTGGGCGGGGGGGCCCTAGATACGCAGTATTTT. It yields the protein CASSLGGGALDTQYF.

There are many counts of this clonotype. The chain uses TRBV19 and TRBJ2-1; a possible D gene is TRBD2 (6 bases). With 1 base removed from V and 7 bases from J, the gap between germline ends came to 14 bases. This CDR3 has 15 amino acids. Germline loops: CDR1 LNHDA, CDR2 SQIVND (reference sequence). CDR3 in amino acids: CASSIGSGARNEQFF. Here the CDR3 DNA reads TGTGCCAGTAGTATAGGCTCGGGAGCTAGGAATGAGCAGTTCTTC.

This clonotype was found a few times. The rearrangement links TRBV7-9 to TRBJ2-5; no clear D. V dropped 5 bases and J dropped 5 bases, with 18 bases sitting between them. The length of the CDR3 is 15 residues. CDR1 and CDR2 (germline): SEHNR, FQNEAQ (reference sequence). The CDR3 nucleotides are TGTGCCAGCAGCCGAGCCCCCGGTGAGATGGAGACCCAGTACTTC. Translated: CASSRAPGEMETQYF.

This clonotype was detected many times. This rearrangement joins TRBV11-3 to TRBJ2-2, with 9 positions matching TRBD1. This CDR3 region has 16 residues. Trimming removed 2 bases from V and 4 bases from J; junction bases left unmatched: 5. The germline V gene encodes CDR1 SGHNT and CDR2 YENEEA. This CDR3 is CASSLPGQGGTGELFF. DNA of the CDR3: TGTGCCAGCAGCTTACCGGGACAGGGTGGCACCGGGGAGCTGTTTTTT.

The J gene is TRBJ2-3, the V gene TRBV29-1; TRBD2 agrees at 9 bases. CDR1 SQVTM and CDR2 ANQGSEA come from the germline V gene. Losses at the gene ends were 4 bases for V and 2 bases for J; bases not matched to a gene: 4. The CDR3 is 14 residues long. The CDR3 spells CSVGLAGYTDTQYF. In nucleotides, the CDR3 is TGCAGCGTTGGTCTAGCGGGATACACAGATACGCAGTATTTT.

CDR3 DNA: TGTGCCAGCAGCCCAGGACTAGCGGGAGGGGCAGGGGATGAGCAGTTCTTC. It specifies CASSPGLAGGAGDEQFF. The chain carries TRBV7-3 and TRBJ2-1; 15 bases are shared with TRBD2. V dropped 5 bases and J dropped 8; count of bases not matched to a gene: 10. Germline-derived CDR1 and CDR2 are SGHTA and FQGTGA. The CDR3 has 17 residues.

This clonotype appeared a few times. The chain employs TRBV6-1 and TRBJ2-2; 10 bases are a match to TRBD1. Germline V gives CDR1 MNHNS, CDR2 SASEGT. CDR3 length equals 15 residues. J was trimmed by 10 bases and V by 7 bases; bases with no gene match: 12. Here the CDR3 reads CASNRQGAGFEELFF. The CDR3 DNA follows: TGTGCCAGCAACCGACAGGGGGCGGGATTTGAGGAGCTGTTTTTT.

In its sample, this clonotype was seen many times. The chain recombines TRBV4-1 with TRBJ1-2, with 8 bases fitting TRBD1. V gave up 3 bases and J gave up 7 bases; unmatched junction bases: 7. The CDR3 sequence is 14 residues long. From germline, CDR1 is MGHRA and CDR2 YSYEKL. The CDR3 DNA sequence: TGCGCCAGCAGCCAGGGACAGGCCTCGAGTGGCTACACCTTC. Amino acids: CASSQGQASSGYTF.

As regards this clonotype: A much larger clone is a single base away; this may be a read error. The chain is built from TRBV6-1 and TRBJ2-1; D remains ambiguous. The ends were cut back, 11 bases at V and 8 bases at J, with 13 bases in the middle. The CDR3 covers 11 residues. Per the germline V gene, CDR1 is MNHNS and CDR2 is SASEGT. As DNA, the CDR3 is TGTGCCGGCCAGAGAATCGATGAGCAGTTCTTC. It translates to CAGQRIDEQFF.

This clonotype showed up just once. The chain joins TRBV24-1 to TRBJ2-5, with 11 bases lining up with TRBD2. Trimming took 4 bases from V and 5 from J; bases not matched to a gene: 8. This CDR3 has 16 residues. Germline CDR1 and CDR2: KGHDR and SFDVKD. The CDR3 protein is CATSDPTSGGFETQYF. DNA for the CDR3: TGTGCCACCAGTGACCCTACTAGCGGGGGTTTTGAGACCCAGTACTTC.

On this clonotype itself: One junction end does not reproduce the germline sequence, and a read error may be involved. V gene TRBV7-3 combines with J gene TRBJ2-5, with D tentatively TRBD1 (6 bases). The length of the CDR3 is 15 residues. The V gene's germline CDR1 is SGHTA and CDR2 FQGTGA. The chain's CDR3 is CASSPDQPGARTKYF. The CDR3, as DNA: TGTGCCAGCAGCCCCGACCAGCCAGGGGCGAGGACCAAGTACTTC.

This clonotype occurred many times. The CDR3, as DNA: TGTGCCAGTACCATGGGTAGGGGGAGGGCTGGCTACACCTTC. Translating gives CASTMGRGRAGYTF. The chain combines TRBV19 with TRBJ1-2; D might be TRBD1 (6 bases). The CDR3 has 14 residues. The V end was cut by 7 bases, the J end by 7 bases, with 19 bases between. Germline CDR1 and CDR2: LNHDA and SQIVND (reference sequence).

J is TRBJ1-1 and V is TRBV20-1, with unresolved D. The CDR3 runs 12 residues. The germline CDR1 and CDR2 sequences are DFQATT and SNEGSKA (reference sequence). V was clipped by 1 base and J by 7 bases, with 10 bases between them. CDR3 residues: CSARVDEGEAFF. The CDR3 DNA reads as TGCAGTGCTAGAGTCGACGAGGGTGAAGCTTTCTTT.

V and J are TRBV4-3 and TRBJ2-3; no definite D call. Per germline, CDR1 LGHNA and CDR2 YSLEER. The CDR3 length is 15 residues. V lost 0 bases, J lost 1 base, and 8 bases lay in between. The CDR3 loop is CASSQDKVRTDTQYF. CDR3 sequence (DNA): TGCGCCAGCAGCCAAGATAAGGTCCGCACAGATACGCAGTATTTT.

This clonotype was detected a few times. This chain connects TRBV7-2 to TRBJ2-1; D is ambiguous. This CDR3 has 11 residues. Per the germline V gene, CDR1 is SGHTA and CDR2 is FQGNSA. Deletions cut 0 bases from V and 8 bases from J, with 2 bases between. CDR3 DNA: TGTGCCAGCAGCTTAGCACATGAGCAGTTCTTC. This codes for CASSLAHEQFF. The full variable domain, completed using reference TRBV7-2 and TRBJ2-1, is GAGVSQSPSNKVTEKGKDVELRCDPISGHTALYWYRQSLGQGLEFLIYFQGNSAPDKSGLPSDRFSAERTGGSVSTLTIQRTQQEDSAVYLCASSLAHEQFFGPGTRLTVL.

The CDR3 spells CAWAGDYEQYF. CDR3 sequence (DNA): TGTGCCTGGGCGGGGGACTACGAGCAGTACTTC. The rearrangement uses TRBV30 and TRBJ2-7; 7 bases agree with TRBD2. The CDR3 is made up of 11 amino acids. Germline-derived CDR1 and CDR2 are GTSNPN and SVGIG (reference sequence). The ends lost 5 bases at V and 3 bases at J; junction bases unmatched: 1. The variable domain in full, completed from reference TRBV30 and TRBJ2-7, reads SQTIHQWPATLVQPVGSPLSLECTVEGTSNPNLYWYRQAAGRGLQLLFYSVGIGQISSEVPQNLSASRPQDRQFILSSKKLLLSDSGFYLCAWAGDYEQYFGPGTRLTVT.

On this clonotype: The junction and the germline gene differ at one end; a read error may be behind it. The rearrangement links TRBV20-1 to TRBJ2-1; possibly TRBD2 for D (5 bases). CDR3 length: 15 amino acids. The germline CDR1 and CDR2 sequences are DFQATT and SNEGSKA (reference sequence). The CDR3 reads CSARNPFGLNNKQFF. The CDR3 DNA reads TGCAGTGCTAGAAACCCGTTTGGACTCAACAATAAGCAGTTCTTC.

This chain joins TRBV29-1 and TRBJ2-2; D uncertain. Per the germline V gene, CDR1 is SQVTM and CDR2 is ANQGSEA. The CDR3 has 11 residues. Trimming took off 8 bases at V and 2 bases at J, with 6 bases between the two ends. The CDR3 nucleotides read TGCAGCCCCCTAAACACCGGGGAGCTGTTTTTT. It encodes CSPLNTGELFF.

This clonotype has only a few counts. CDR3 region: CATSDRKAGEQDTQYF. CDR3 DNA sequence: TGTGCCACCAGTGATCGTAAAGCGGGGGAGCAAGATACGCAGTATTTT. This chain uses TRBV24-1 with TRBJ2-3; TRBD2 matches at 8 bases. This CDR3 has 16 residues. Losses at the gene ends were 3 bases for V and 5 bases for J; bases not matched to a gene: 9. Germline assignment: CDR1 KGHDR and CDR2 SFDVKD.